This T cell receptor beta chain emerged from a study of CD8 T cells in ankylosing spondylitis. This CDR3 is built from 14 residues. The V end lost 5 bases, the J end lost 2 bases, and 12 bases lay between the germline ends. Per the germline V gene, CDR1 is MNHNS and CDR2 is SASEGT. The sample holds many counts of this clonotype. Its antigen remains unknown. TCRdb re-derived calls from the 5' RACE reads in MiXCR, one entry per CDR3 protein. The table shows approximately 520,000 distinct CDR3 sequences, with over 4% occurring only once. Study outcomes and limitations: With a CD8+ phenotype, disease-linked clones were relatively rare in peripheral blood. Several highly homologous variants made up a TCR beta motif, and this motif appeared characteristic of ankylosing spondylitis blood. The authors reported significant enrichment of disease-linked clones in matched ankylosing spondylitis synovial fluid. Before this, some motif variants had been reported in reactive arthritis synovial fluid and blood.

The receptor was derived from a male donor with ankylosing spondylitis. What was sequenced was blood, either unsorted or a sorted T cell fraction (not recorded which). This chain connects TRBV6-1 to TRBJ2-5; maybe TRBD1 (6 bases). CDR3 amino acids: CASSPRTVQETQYF. DNA for the CDR3: TGTGCCAGCAGTCCGCGGACAGTTCAAGAGACCCAGTACTTC.